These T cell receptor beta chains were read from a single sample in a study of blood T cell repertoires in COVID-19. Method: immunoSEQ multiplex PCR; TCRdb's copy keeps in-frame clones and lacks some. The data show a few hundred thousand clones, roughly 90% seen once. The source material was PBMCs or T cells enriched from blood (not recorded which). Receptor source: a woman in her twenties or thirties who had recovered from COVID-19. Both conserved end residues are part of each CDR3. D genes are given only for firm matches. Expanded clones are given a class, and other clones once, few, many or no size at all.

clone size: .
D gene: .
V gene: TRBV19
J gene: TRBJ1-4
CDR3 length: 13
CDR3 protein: CASSRGIGEKLFF
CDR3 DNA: TGTGCCAGTAGTAGAGGGATTGGTGAAAAACTGTTTTTT

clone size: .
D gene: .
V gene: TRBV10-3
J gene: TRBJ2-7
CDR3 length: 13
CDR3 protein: CATETGSNYEQYF
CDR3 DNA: TGTGCCACGGAGACAGGATCTAACTACGAGCAGTACTTC

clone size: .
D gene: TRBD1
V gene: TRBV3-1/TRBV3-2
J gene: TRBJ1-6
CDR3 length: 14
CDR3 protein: CASSPGQGVSPLHF
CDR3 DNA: TGTGCCAGCAGCCCCGGACAGGGGGTTTCACCCCTCCACTTT

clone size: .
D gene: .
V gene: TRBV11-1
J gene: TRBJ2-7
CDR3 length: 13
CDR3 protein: CASSPGSLYEQYF
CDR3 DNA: TGTGCCAGCAGCCCAGGGTCTTTATACGAGCAGTACTTC

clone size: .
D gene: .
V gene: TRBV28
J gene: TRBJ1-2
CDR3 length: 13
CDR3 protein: CASSLDSNYGYTF
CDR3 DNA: TGTGCCAGCAGTTTGGACAGTAACTATGGCTACACCTTC

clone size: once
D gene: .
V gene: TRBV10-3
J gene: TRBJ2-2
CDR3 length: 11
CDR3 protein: CAIMRTGELFF
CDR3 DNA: TGTGCCATCATGAGAACCGGGGAGCTGTTTTTT

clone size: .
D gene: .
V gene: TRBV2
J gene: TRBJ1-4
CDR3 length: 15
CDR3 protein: CASSSDWAIQRGLFF
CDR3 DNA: TGTGCCAGCAGTTCCGACTGGGCAATACAACGGGGGCTGTTTTTT

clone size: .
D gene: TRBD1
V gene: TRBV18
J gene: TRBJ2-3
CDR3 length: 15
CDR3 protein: CASSPGTGDTDTQYF
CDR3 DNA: TGTGCCAGCTCCCCCGGGACAGGCGACACAGATACGCAGTATTTT

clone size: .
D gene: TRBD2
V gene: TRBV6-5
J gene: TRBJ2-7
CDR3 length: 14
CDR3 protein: CASTVLAGAYEQYF
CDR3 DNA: TGTGCCAGCACCGTCCTAGCGGGAGCCTACGAGCAGTACTTC

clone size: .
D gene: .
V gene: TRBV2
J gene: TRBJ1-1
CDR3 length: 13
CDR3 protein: CASRGGLRSEAFF
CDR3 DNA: TGTGCCAGCAGGGGGGGGTTGAGGTCTGAAGCTTTCTTT

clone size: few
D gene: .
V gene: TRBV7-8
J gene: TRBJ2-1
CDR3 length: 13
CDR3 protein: CASSRTEDGEQFF
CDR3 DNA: TGTGCCAGCAGCCGAACGGAAGACGGGGAGCAGTTCTTC

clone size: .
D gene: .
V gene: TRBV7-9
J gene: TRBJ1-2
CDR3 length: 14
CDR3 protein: CASSLSTGIYGYTF
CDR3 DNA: TGTGCCAGCAGCTTATCGACAGGAATCTATGGCTACACCTTC

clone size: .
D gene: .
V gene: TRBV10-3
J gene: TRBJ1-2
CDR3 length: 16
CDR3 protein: CAISERSGDLGDGYTF
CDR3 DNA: TGTGCCATCAGTGAGCGGTCAGGGGATTTAGGTGATGGCTACACCTTC

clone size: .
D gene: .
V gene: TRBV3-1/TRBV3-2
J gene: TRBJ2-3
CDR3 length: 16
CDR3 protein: CASSHPTGLETDTQYF
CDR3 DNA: TGTGCCAGCAGCCACCCCACAGGGTTGGAAACAGATACGCAGTATTTT

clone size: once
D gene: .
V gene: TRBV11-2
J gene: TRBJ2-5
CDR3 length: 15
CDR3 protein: CASSLSGGYQETQYF
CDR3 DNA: TGTGCCAGCAGCTTAAGCGGAGGGTACCAAGAGACCCAGTACTTC

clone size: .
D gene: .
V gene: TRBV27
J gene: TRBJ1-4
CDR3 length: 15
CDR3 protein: CASSLYGEVNEKLFF
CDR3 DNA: TGTGCCAGCAGTCTCTACGGGGAGGTAAATGAAAAACTGTTTTTT

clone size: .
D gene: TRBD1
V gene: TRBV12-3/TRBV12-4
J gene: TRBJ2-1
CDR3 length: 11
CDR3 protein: CASTRGSEQFF
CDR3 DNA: TGTGCCAGCACCAGGGGGAGTGAGCAGTTCTTC

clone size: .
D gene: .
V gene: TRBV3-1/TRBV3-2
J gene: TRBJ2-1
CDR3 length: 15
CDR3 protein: CASSPLAVWGNEQFF
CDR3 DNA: TGTGCCAGCAGCCCATTAGCGGTTTGGGGTAATGAGCAGTTCTTC

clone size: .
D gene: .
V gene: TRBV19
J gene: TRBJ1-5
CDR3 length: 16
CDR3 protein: CASSIQGGNSNQPQHF
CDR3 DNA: TGTGCCAGTAGTATTCAAGGAGGAAATAGCAATCAGCCCCAGCATTTT

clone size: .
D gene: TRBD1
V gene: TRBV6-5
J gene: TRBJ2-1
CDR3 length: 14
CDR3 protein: CASRHRDRDNEQFF
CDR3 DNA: TGTGCCAGCAGACACCGGGACAGGGACAATGAGCAGTTCTTC

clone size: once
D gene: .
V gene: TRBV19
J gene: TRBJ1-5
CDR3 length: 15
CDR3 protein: CASSIVRVSNQPQHF
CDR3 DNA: TGTGCCAGTAGTATAGTCAGGGTAAGCAATCAGCCCCAGCATTTT

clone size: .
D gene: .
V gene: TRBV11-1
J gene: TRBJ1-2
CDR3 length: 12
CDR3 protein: CASSLEGDGYTF
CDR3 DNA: TGTGCCAGCAGCTTAGAAGGGGATGGCTACACCTTC

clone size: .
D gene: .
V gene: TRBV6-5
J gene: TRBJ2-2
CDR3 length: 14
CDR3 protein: CASSLYRSTGELFF
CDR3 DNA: TGTGCCAGCAGTTTGTATAGAAGCACCGGGGAGCTGTTTTTT

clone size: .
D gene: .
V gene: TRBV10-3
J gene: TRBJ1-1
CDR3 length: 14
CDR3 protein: CAISDGGGMDEAFF
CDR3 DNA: TGTGCCATCTCGGACGGGGGAGGTATGGATGAAGCTTTCTTT

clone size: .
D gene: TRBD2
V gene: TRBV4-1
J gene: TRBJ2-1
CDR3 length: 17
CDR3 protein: CASSQDMPSGKYNEQFF
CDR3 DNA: TGCGCCAGCAGCCAAGATATGCCTAGCGGGAAGTACAATGAGCAGTTCTTC

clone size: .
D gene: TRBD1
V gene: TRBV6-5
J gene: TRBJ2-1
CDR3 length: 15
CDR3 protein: CASSNRDRGRDEQFF
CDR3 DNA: TGTGCCAGCAGTAACCGGGACAGGGGTAGGGATGAGCAGTTCTTC

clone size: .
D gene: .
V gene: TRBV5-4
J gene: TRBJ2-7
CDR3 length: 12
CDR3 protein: CASSLIPTEQYF
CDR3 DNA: TGTGCCAGCAGCTTGATACCGACAGAGCAGTACTTC

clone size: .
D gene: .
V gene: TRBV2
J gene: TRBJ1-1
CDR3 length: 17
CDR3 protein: CASIGTAGGLSTAEAFF
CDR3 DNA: TGTGCCAGCATTGGAACTGCCGGGGGGTTAAGTACAGCTGAAGCTTTCTTT

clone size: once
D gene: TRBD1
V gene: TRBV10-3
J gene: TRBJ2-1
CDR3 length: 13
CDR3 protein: CAIRDREYNEQFF
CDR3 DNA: TGTGCCATCAGGGACAGGGAGTACAATGAGCAGTTCTTC

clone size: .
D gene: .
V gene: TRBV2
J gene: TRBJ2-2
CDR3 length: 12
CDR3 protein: CASNLQAGELFF
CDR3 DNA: TGTGCCAGCAACCTTCAGGCCGGGGAGCTGTTTTTT

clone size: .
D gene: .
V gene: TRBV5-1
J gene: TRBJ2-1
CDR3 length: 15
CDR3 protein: CASSLATQANDEQFF
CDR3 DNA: TGCGCCAGCAGCTTGGCCACACAGGCCAACGATGAGCAGTTCTTC

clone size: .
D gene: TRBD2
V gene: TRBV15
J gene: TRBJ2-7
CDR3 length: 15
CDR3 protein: CATSIALGLAVEQYF
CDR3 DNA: TGTGCCACCAGCATCGCCTTGGGACTAGCTGTCGAGCAGTACTTC

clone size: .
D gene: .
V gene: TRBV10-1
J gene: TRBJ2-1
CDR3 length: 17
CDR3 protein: CASSEPPWGRTPNEQFF
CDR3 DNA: TGCGCCAGCAGTGAGCCGCCGTGGGGCCGCACCCCCAATGAGCAGTTCTTC

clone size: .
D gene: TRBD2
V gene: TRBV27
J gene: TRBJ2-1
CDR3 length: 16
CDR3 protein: CASSSAKREINNEQFF
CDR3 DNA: TGTGCCAGCAGTTCCGCCAAGCGGGAAATAAACAATGAGCAGTTCTTC

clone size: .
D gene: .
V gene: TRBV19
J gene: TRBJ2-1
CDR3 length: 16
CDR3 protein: CASSPLAQSSYNEQFF
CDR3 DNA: TGTGCCAGTAGTCCTCTAGCGCAGAGCTCCTACAATGAGCAGTTCTTC

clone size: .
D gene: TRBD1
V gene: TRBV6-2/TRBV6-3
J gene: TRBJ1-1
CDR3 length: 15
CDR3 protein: CASSRLRDRETEAFF
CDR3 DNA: TGTGCCAGCAGCCGACTCCGGGACAGGGAAACTGAAGCTTTCTTT

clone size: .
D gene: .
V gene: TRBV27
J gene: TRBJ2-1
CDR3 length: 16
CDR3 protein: CASSFRSSGPHNEQFF
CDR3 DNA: TGTGCCAGCAGTTTCCGATCGAGTGGGCCACACAATGAGCAGTTCTTC

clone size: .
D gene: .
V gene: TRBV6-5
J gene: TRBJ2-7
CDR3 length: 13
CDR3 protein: CASSPRDSYEQYF
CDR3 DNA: TGTGCCAGCAGCCCCCGGGACTCCTACGAGCAGTACTTC

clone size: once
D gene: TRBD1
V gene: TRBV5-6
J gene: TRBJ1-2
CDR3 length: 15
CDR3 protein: CASSVEAEGALGYTF
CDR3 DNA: TGTGCCAGCAGCGTCGAGGCGGAGGGGGCATTAGGCTACACCTTC

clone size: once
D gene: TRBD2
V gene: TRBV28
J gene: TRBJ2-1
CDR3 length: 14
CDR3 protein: CASSGREVYNEQFF
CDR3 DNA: TGTGCCAGCAGTGGGCGGGAGGTTTACAATGAGCAGTTCTTC

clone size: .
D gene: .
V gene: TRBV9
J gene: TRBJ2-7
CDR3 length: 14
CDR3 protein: CASSVGSNTYEQYF
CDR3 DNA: TGTGCCAGCAGCGTAGGGTCTAATACCTACGAGCAGTACTTC

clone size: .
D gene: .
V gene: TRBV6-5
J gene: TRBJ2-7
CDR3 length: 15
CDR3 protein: CASSYSGRLGNEQYF
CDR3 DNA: TGTGCCAGCAGTTACTCGGGGCGCCTGGGAAACGAGCAGTACTTC

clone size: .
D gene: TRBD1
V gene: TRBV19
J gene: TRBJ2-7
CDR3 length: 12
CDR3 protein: CASSTGAREQYF
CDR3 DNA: TGTGCCAGTAGCACAGGGGCCCGCGAGCAGTACTTC

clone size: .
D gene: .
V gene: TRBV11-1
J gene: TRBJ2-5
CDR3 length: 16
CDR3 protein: CASSPAGTGGNRWLYF
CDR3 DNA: TGTGCCAGCAGCCCAGCTGGCACAGGCGGGAATCGATGGTTATACTTC

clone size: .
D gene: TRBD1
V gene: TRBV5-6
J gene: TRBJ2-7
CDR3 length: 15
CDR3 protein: CASSRTDRVGYEQYF
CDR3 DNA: TGTGCCAGCAGCAGAACGGACAGGGTTGGTTACGAGCAGTACTTC

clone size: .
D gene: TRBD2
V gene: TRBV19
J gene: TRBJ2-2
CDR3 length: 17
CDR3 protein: CASKGVSLASNTGELFF
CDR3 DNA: TGTGCCAGTAAGGGTGTTTCACTAGCGTCGAACACCGGGGAGCTGTTTTTT

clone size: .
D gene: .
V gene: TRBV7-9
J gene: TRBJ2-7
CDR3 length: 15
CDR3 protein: CASRPHSGAAYEQYF
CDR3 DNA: TGTGCCAGCAGACCACACTCGGGAGCAGCCTACGAGCAGTACTTC

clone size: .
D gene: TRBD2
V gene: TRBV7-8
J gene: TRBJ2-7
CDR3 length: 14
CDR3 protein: CASSQRDYRYEQYF
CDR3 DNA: TGTGCCAGCAGCCAGAGGGACTACCGCTACGAGCAGTACTTC

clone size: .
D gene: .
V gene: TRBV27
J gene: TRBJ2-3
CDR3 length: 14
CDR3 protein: CASSLVGEADTQYF
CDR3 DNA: TGTGCCAGCAGTTTAGTGGGAGAGGCAGATACGCAGTATTTT

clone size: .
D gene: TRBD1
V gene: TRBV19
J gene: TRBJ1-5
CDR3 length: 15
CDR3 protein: CASSPDRGNNQPQHF
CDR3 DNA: TGTGCCAGTAGTCCGGACAGGGGCAACAATCAGCCCCAGCATTTT

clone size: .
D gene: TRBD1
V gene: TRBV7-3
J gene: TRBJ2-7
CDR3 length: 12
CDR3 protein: CASSTGQGEQYF
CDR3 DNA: TGTGCCAGCAGCACGGGACAGGGGGAGCAGTACTTC

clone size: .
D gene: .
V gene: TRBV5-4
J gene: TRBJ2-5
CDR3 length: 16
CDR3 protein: CASSLAAGRNSETQYF
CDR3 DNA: TGTGCCAGCAGCTTGGCCGCAGGGAGGAATTCGGAGACCCAGTACTTC

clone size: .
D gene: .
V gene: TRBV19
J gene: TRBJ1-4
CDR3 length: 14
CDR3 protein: CASSIKGLNEKLFF
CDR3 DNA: TGTGCCAGTAGTATCAAAGGACTTAATGAAAAACTGTTTTTT

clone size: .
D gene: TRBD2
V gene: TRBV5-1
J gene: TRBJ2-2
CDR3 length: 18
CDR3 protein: CASSLAQFSGRSDGELFF
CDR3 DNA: TGCGCCAGCAGCTTGGCCCAGTTTAGCGGGAGATCGGACGGGGAGCTGTTTTTT

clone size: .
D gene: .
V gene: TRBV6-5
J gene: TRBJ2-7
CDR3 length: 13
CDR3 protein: CASKRTGSYEQYF
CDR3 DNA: TGTGCCAGCAAAAGGACTGGCTCCTACGAGCAGTACTTC

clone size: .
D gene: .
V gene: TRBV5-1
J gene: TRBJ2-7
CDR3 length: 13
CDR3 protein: CASSRQDSYEQYF
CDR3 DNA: TGCGCCAGCAGCAGACAGGACTCCTACGAGCAGTACTTC

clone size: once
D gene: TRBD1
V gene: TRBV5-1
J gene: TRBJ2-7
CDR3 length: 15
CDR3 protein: CASSLAYGQGLEQYF
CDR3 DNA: TGCGCCAGCAGCTTGGCCTATGGACAGGGCCTAGAGCAGTACTTC

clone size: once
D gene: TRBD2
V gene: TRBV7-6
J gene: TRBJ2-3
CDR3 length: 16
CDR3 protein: CASSLVASGSPDTQYF
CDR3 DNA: TGTGCCAGCAGCTTAGTCGCTAGCGGGAGCCCAGATACGCAGTATTTT

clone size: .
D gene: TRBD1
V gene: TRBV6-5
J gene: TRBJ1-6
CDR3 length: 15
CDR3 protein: CASSYRGRGDSPLHF
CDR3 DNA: TGTGCCAGCAGTTACCGCGGCAGGGGGGATTCACCCCTCCACTTT